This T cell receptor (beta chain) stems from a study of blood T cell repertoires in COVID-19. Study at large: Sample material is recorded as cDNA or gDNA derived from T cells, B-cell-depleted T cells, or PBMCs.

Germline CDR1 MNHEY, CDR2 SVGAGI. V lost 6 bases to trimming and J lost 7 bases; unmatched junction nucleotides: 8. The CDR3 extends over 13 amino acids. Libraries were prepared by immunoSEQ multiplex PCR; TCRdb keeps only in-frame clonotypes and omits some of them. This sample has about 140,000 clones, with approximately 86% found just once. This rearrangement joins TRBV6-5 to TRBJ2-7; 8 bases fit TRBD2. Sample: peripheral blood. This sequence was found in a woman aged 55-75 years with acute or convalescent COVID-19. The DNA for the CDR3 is TGTGCCAGCAGGCGGGAGGATCTAAGGGAGCAGTACTTC. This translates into CASRREDLREQYF.